Presented here are 11 T cell receptor beta chains from one specimen sequenced in a study of blood T cell repertoires in COVID-19 (dated by TCRdb to 2020 to 2022). The library was generated by the immunoSEQ multiplex PCR assay. This is the immuneACCESS table as TCRdb keeps it, with only in-frame sequences that have V and J called. A part of the clones is gone; compared with another copy, unresolved V genes explain less than half, and the rest is unexplained. The sample profile shows roughly 380,000 clones; around 85% of them were found once. In total, the top ten clones hold under 4% of the sample. Sequencing input: peripheral blood. Every receptor here comes from a woman aged 18-30 years with acute or convalescent COVID-19.

This clone was found a few times. The genes are TRBV30 and TRBJ1-2; 9 bases match TRBD1. Germline lookup yields CDR1 GTSNPN and CDR2 SVGIG (reference sequence). The CDR3 sequence is 15 residues long. V shed 1 base and J 6 bases; nucleotides not matched to a gene: 9. The CDR3 DNA is TGTGCCTGGAGTGGGGGGACAGGGTTAGTAAATGGCTACACCTTC. Its translation is CAWSGGTGLVNGYTF.

This clone occurred a few times. J is TRBJ1-4 and V is TRBV13; D remains unclear. The germline gives CDR1 PRHDT, CDR2 FYEKMQ (reference sequence). CDR3 size: 18 residues. V gave up 4 bases and J gave up 0 bases, with 18 bases separating them. The CDR3 protein is CASSSRAAARATNEKLFF. The CDR3, as DNA: TGTGCCAGCAGCTCCCGTGCGGCAGCCAGAGCAACTAATGAAAAACTGTTTTTT.

V usage is TRBV7-7 and J usage is TRBJ1-4, with 9 bases aligning to TRBD1. V dropped 5 bases and J dropped 8; count of bases not matched to a gene: 9. In germline, CDR1 is SSHAT, CDR2 FNYEAQ (reference sequence). The CDR3 sequence is 15 residues long. CDR3 in amino acids: CASSPGTGRGEKLFF. The CDR3 bases are TGTGCCAGCAGCCCGGGGACAGGGAGGGGCGAAAAACTGTTTTTT.

The chain employs TRBV2 and TRBJ1-1; TRBD1 might be the D (5 bases). CDR3 length: 12 residues. Germline CDR1 SNHLY, CDR2 FYNNEI. CDR3 region: CGVNSGDTEAFF. CDR3 bases: TGTGGCGTTAACTCGGGGGACACTGAAGCTTTCTTT.

The chain links TRBV2 to TRBJ1-2; D gene uncertain. The CDR3 has 13 residues. V was shortened by 8 bases and J by 0 bases, with 10 bases between the two germline ends. The germline V gene has CDR1 SNHLY and CDR2 FYNNEI. The CDR3 here is CASRPTANYGYTF. CDR3 bases: TGTGCCAGCCGTCCCACAGCTAACTATGGCTACACCTTC.

The rearrangement joins TRBV29-1 to TRBJ1-2, with 9 positions matching TRBD1. The junction had 9 bases not matched to a gene; V was cut back by 4 bases and J by 6 bases. CDR3 length: 14 amino acids. The V gene's germline CDR1 is SQVTM and CDR2 ANQGSEA. The CDR3 loop is CSVVTGTGTDGYTF. The CDR3 nucleotides are TGCAGCGTTGTTACCGGGACAGGGACGGATGGCTACACCTTC.

This clone turned up a few times. The J gene is TRBJ2-7, the V gene TRBV18; D gene ambiguous. This CDR3 comprises 11 residues. V dropped 2 bases and J dropped 6 bases, with 5 bases sitting between them. CDR1 is KGHSH and CDR2 is LQKENI in the germline V gene. The CDR3 DNA follows: TGTGCCAGCTCACCAGGGCGCGAGCAGTACTTC. It yields the protein CASSPGREQYF.

Note on this clone: Germline and junction disagree at one end, which may indicate a read error. The chain combines TRBV9 with TRBJ2-1; D may be TRBD2 (7 bases). Per germline, CDR1 SGDLS and CDR2 YYNGEE. The CDR3 extends over 14 amino acids. CDR3 sequence reads: CASSVEGEGNKQFF. DNA for the CDR3: TGTGCCAGCAGCGTAGAGGGGGAGGGCAATAAGCAGTTCTTC.

The rearrangement joins TRBV28 to TRBJ1-6; D uncertain. The CDR3 is 14 amino acids. V lost 1 base and J lost 10, with 11 bases in between. Germline V lookup: CDR1 MDHEN, CDR2 SYDVKM. CDR3 nucleotides: TGTGCCAGCAGTTTATCGGTTGCCGGGTCACCCCTCCACTTT. Its translation is CASSLSVAGSPLHF.

The count of this clone is one. The rearrangement links TRBV11-3 to TRBJ1-3, with 7 bases identical to TRBD1. The CDR3 loop spans 15 amino acids. The V segment lost 6 bases and the J segment 3 bases; nucleotides outside the gene matches: 8. Germline assignment: CDR1 SGHNT and CDR2 YENEEA. As DNA, the CDR3 is TGTGCCAGCAGATGGACAGGATCGAATGGAAACACCATATATTTT. It encodes CASRWTGSNGNTIYF.

The chain links TRBV19 to TRBJ1-2; 9 bases align to TRBD1. The CDR3 consists of 17 residues. Germline CDR1 LNHDA, CDR2 SQIVND (reference sequence). V lost 4 bases and J lost 3; bases outside the gene matches: 12. CDR3 sequence: CASSTGQGMYMDYGYTF. The CDR3 bases are TGTGCCAGTAGTACCGGACAGGGGATGTATATGGACTATGGCTACACCTTC.